A single sample is the source of the 30 T cell receptor beta chains below, sequenced in a study (TCRdb year 2016). The library was prepared using RT-PCR. Sequencing relied on an Illumina MiSeq. TCRdb handled the public reads itself, with Q25 trimming in fastp and clone calling in MiXCR, and kept productive beta chains. One record per CDR3 amino acid sequence lists the most common genes and DNA. The sample records 550,000 to 750,000 distinct CDR3 sequences, approximately 15% of which are singletons. The ten biggest clones cover roughly 4% of the sample. The sample taken for sequencing was memory CD4+ T cells from blood. Source of these receptors: a female donor in good health, serving as a healthy control.

This sequence joins TRBV4-1 and TRBJ1-1; 10 bases fit TRBD1. The CDR3 spans 18 residues. Germline lookup yields CDR1 MGHRA and CDR2 YSYEKL. The J segment lost 0 bases and the V segment lost 3 bases, leaving 10 bases of the junction unmatched. DNA for the CDR3: TGCGCCAGCAGCCACTCTGGGGGGGACAGGGGTTTGAACACTGAAGCTTTCTTT. Protein sequence: CASSHSGGDRGLNTEAFF.

The sample holds a few counts of this clonotype. The chain links TRBV20-1 to TRBJ1-5, with D unresolved. Germline-derived CDR1 and CDR2 are DFQATT and SNEGSKA (reference sequence). V lost 1 base and J 7 bases, leaving 14 bases between the germline ends. CDR3 length: 14 residues. CDR3 bases: TGCAGTGCTAGAGTAAGCGGGAATGCCCAGCCCCAGCATTTT. This translates into CSARVSGNAQPQHF.

The rearrangement uses TRBV20-1 and TRBJ1-2, with D perhaps TRBD1 (5 bases). Germline V gene data show CDR1 as DFQATT and CDR2 as SNEGSKA (reference sequence). Trimming left V 2 bases short and J 1 base short, with 14 bases between. The CDR3 loop spans 15 amino acids. CDR3 sequence reads: CSARNLGQGNYGYTF. The CDR3 bases are TGCAGTGCTAGAAACCTCGGCCAGGGTAACTATGGCTACACCTTC.

This clonotype was detected many times. CDR3 amino acids: CATSRVNTEAFF. The CDR3 bases are TGTGCCACCAGCAGAGTTAACACTGAAGCTTTCTTT. This chain uses TRBV15 with TRBJ1-1, with D unresolved. CDR3 length: 12 residues. V was pared by 1 base and J by 2 bases, with 2 bases between. Germline-derived CDR1 and CDR2 are LNHNV and YYDKDF (reference sequence).

The sample holds many counts of this clonotype. The chain recombines TRBV6-5 with TRBJ1-3; 7 positions match TRBD1. J gave up 0 bases and V 6 bases, and 17 bases lay outside the gene matches. The CDR3 has 19 residues. CDR1 and CDR2 (germline): MNHEY, SVGAGI. CDR3 coding DNA: TGTGCCAGCAGACCATCCACCGCGACAGGGACCATCTCTGGAAACACCATATATTTT. Translating it yields CASRPSTATGTISGNTIYF.

The V gene is TRBV2, the J gene TRBJ2-2; D gene unclear. The CDR3 loop spans 13 amino acids. Germline V gene sequence: CDR1 SNHLY, CDR2 FYNNEI. V lost 2 bases to trimming and J lost 6 bases, with 7 bases between them. In nucleotides, the CDR3 is TGTGCCAGCAGTGAAAGCCCCCCCGGGGAGCTGTTTTTT. This gives the protein CASSESPPGELFF.

The CDR3 DNA reads TGTGCCAGCAGCTTAGGGTTACATTACACTGAAGCTTTCTTT. Its protein is CASSLGLHYTEAFF. This chain links TRBV11-2 with TRBJ1-1; unclear D gene. V lost 1 base, J lost 3 bases, and 9 bases lay in between. The CDR3 totals 14 residues. The germline V gene encodes CDR1 SGHAT and CDR2 FQNNGV. The variable domain in full, completed from reference TRBV11-2 and TRBJ1-1, reads EAGVAQSPRYKIIEKRQSVAFWCNPISGHATLYWYQQILGQGPKLLIQFQNNGVVDDSQLPKDRFSAERLKGVDSTLKIQPAKLEDSAVYLCASSLGLHYTEAFFGQGTRLTVV.

V usage is TRBV29-1 and J usage is TRBJ1-1, with a tentative D call TRBD1 (5 bases). The germline V gene has CDR1 SQVTM and CDR2 ANQGSEA. The CDR3 runs to 11 residues. Trimming removed 2 bases at V and 9 bases at J, with 10 bases between. CDR3 loop: CSVERNRQAFF. In nucleotides, the CDR3 is TGCAGCGTTGAAAGGAACAGGCAAGCTTTCTTT. The variable domain in full, with the rest retrieved from reference TRBV29-1 and TRBJ1-1, is SAVISQKPSRDICQRGTSLTIQCQVDSQVTMMFWYRQQPGQSLTLIATANQGSEATYESGFVIDKFPISRPNLTFSTLTVSNMSPEDSSIYLCSVERNRQAFFGQGTRLTVV.

The J gene is TRBJ1-3, the V gene TRBV20-1; D is ambiguous. There are 13 residues in the CDR3. Trimming removed 3 bases at V and 0 bases at J, with 6 bases between. From germline, CDR1 is DFQATT and CDR2 SNEGSKA (reference sequence). Here the CDR3 DNA reads TGCAGTGCTAGGGACCACTCTGGAAACACCATATATTTT. It encodes CSARDHSGNTIYF.

The rearrangement uses TRBV4-1 and TRBJ1-3; D call uncertain. The CDR3 consists of 16 residues. With 0 bases removed from V and 0 bases from J, the gap between germline ends came to 9 bases. CDR1 is MGHRA and CDR2 is YSYEKL in the germline V gene. The CDR3 DNA reads TGCGCCAGCAGCCAAGATCATGCACTCTCTGGAAACACCATATATTTT. This gives the protein CASSQDHALSGNTIYF.

The gene calls are TRBV20-1 and TRBJ1-3; D ambiguous. The CDR3 covers 11 residues. Germline loops: CDR1 DFQATT, CDR2 SNEGSKA (reference sequence). V shed 1 base and J shed 4 bases, with 2 bases lying between them. The CDR3 bases are TGCAGTGCTAGAGTCGGAAACACCATATATTTT. Protein sequence: CSARVGNTIYF.

The chain recombines TRBV20-1 with TRBJ2-2, with 10 bases lining up with TRBD1. The CDR3 totals 15 residues. The ends lost 3 bases at V and 6 bases at J; junction bases unmatched: 7. CDR1 and CDR2 from the germline V gene are DFQATT and SNEGSKA (reference sequence). Here the CDR3 reads CSASPGQGRSGELFF. The CDR3 DNA sequence: TGCAGTGCTAGTCCGGGACAGGGGAGGTCCGGGGAGCTGTTTTTT.

There are a few counts of this clonotype. The chain uses TRBV5-1 and TRBJ2-1; D call uncertain. Trimming took 6 bases from V and 7 from J, leaving 8 bases between them. The germline V gene has CDR1 SGHRS and CDR2 YFSETQ. This CDR3 region has 11 residues. Here the CDR3 reads CASTNWNEQFF. The CDR3 DNA reads as TGCGCCAGCACCAATTGGAATGAGCAGTTCTTC.

V usage is TRBV4-3 and J usage is TRBJ1-6; D ambiguous. Germline CDR1 and CDR2: LGHNA and YSLEER. V lost 0 bases to trimming and J lost 7 bases, with 13 bases between them. This CDR3 comprises 16 residues. CDR3 amino acids: CASSQDSTVGNSPLHF. For the CDR3, the DNA is TGCGCCAGCAGCCAAGATTCCACAGTGGGGAATTCACCCCTCCACTTT.

In its sample, this clonotype was seen many times. The gene calls are TRBV18 and TRBJ2-1; D remains unclear. The germline V gene has CDR1 KGHSH and CDR2 LQKENI. The CDR3 is 15 residues long. V was cut by 2 bases and J by 0 bases, with 8 bases left in between. As DNA, the CDR3 is TGTGCCAGCTCACCAAGACCATCCTCCTACAATGAGCAGTTCTTC. This translates into CASSPRPSSYNEQFF.

The sample holds many counts of this clonotype. V usage is TRBV29-1 and J usage is TRBJ1-2, with D possibly being TRBD1 (5 bases). Germline CDR1 and CDR2: SQVTM and ANQGSEA. The ends were cut back, 3 bases at V and 4 bases at J, with 12 bases in the middle. The CDR3 consists of 13 residues. This CDR3 reads CSVEPRGGYGYTF. For the CDR3, the DNA is TGCAGCGTTGAGCCGAGGGGTGGCTATGGCTACACCTTC.

V usage is TRBV6-5 and J usage is TRBJ1-3, with a weak D call TRBD1 (5 bases). Germline V lookup: CDR1 MNHEY, CDR2 SVGAGI. This CDR3 spans 18 amino acids. Between the trimmed V and J ends, which lost 0 bases and 0 bases, there was a span of 15 bases. The CDR3 here is CASSYSPLTVSSGNTIYF. The CDR3 DNA reads as TGTGCCAGCAGTTACTCTCCTTTGACAGTATCCTCTGGAAACACCATATATTTT.

The chain is built from TRBV19 and TRBJ1-1; D perhaps matches TRBD1 (5 bases). Per germline, CDR1 LNHDA and CDR2 SQIVND (reference sequence). The CDR3 totals 14 residues. V lost 7 bases and J 2 bases, leaving 14 bases between the germline ends. The CDR3 sequence is CASTSSTVNTEAFF. Here the CDR3 DNA reads TGTGCCAGTACCTCGTCGACAGTCAACACTGAAGCTTTCTTT.

The chain employs TRBV3-1 and TRBJ2-5; no definite D call. Germline lookup yields CDR1 LGHDT and CDR2 YNNKEL (reference sequence). Trimming shortened V by 7 bases and J by 5 bases, and 20 bases separated the two germline ends. This CDR3 has 15 amino acids. The DNA for the CDR3 is TGTGCCAGCACCCTCCGGGCCTACCAAAGGGAGACCCAGTACTTC. Translated, it gives CASTLRAYQRETQYF.

This clonotype came up many times. The V call is TRBV10-3, the J call TRBJ2-7; 8 bases fit TRBD1. This CDR3 comprises 13 residues. Per germline, CDR1 ENHRY and CDR2 SYGVKD. J gave up 0 bases and V 8 bases, and 3 bases lay outside the gene matches. This CDR3 is CAIGQGASYEQYF. The CDR3 DNA reads TGTGCCATCGGACAGGGTGCCTCCTACGAGCAGTACTTC.

This clonotype was detected many times. The chain uses TRBV5-4 and TRBJ1-4; 12 nucleotides match TRBD1. The germline V gene encodes CDR1 SGHNT and CDR2 YYREEE (reference sequence). With V trimmed by 1 base and J by 6 bases, 4 bases remained unmatched. The CDR3 extends over 16 amino acids. CDR3 residues: CASSLKGQGADEKLFF. The CDR3 region has the DNA TGTGCCAGCAGCTTGAAGGGACAGGGGGCTGATGAAAAACTGTTTTTT.

This clonotype has ten or more counts. The genes are TRBV20-1 and TRBJ2-3, with TRBD2 identical over 15 bases. Losses at the gene ends were 6 bases for V and 6 bases for J; bases not matched to a gene: 4. This CDR3 spans 14 amino acids. Germline assignment: CDR1 DFQATT and CDR2 SNEGSKA (reference sequence). The CDR3 DNA sequence: TGCAGTGCCGAAGGGACTAGCGGGAGGGATACGCAGTATTTT. This translates into CSAEGTSGRDTQYF.

This clonotype was seen a few times. The chain joins TRBV4-2 to TRBJ2-3; 8 bases map to TRBD1. From germline, CDR1 is LGHNA and CDR2 YNFKEQ. V shed 1 base, J shed 0 bases, and the junction held 12 bases outside the gene matches. The CDR3 is 19 residues long. The CDR3 DNA is TGTGCCAGCAGCCAAGGCCTTCCCGGGACAGGCCAGAGCACAGATACGCAGTATTTT. Amino acid sequence: CASSQGLPGTGQSTDTQYF.

This clonotype has just one count. A read error may explain this, as a much larger clone is one base away. The rearrangement uses TRBV25-1 and TRBJ2-7, with D possibly being TRBD1 (6 bases). Germline V gene data show CDR1 as MGHDK and CDR2 as SYGVNS. The CDR3 contains 13 residues. Written as DNA, the CDR3 is TGTCCCAGCAGGGGTTTGGGGGATTACGAGCAGTACTTC. Its protein product is CPSRGLGDYEQYF.

This clonotype was observed a handful of times. The chain combines TRBV24-1 with TRBJ1-2, with D possibly TRBD1 on 6 matching bases. V shed 10 bases and J shed 6 bases, with 17 bases lying between them. Germline loops: CDR1 KGHDR, CDR2 SFDVKD. The CDR3 consists of 13 residues. DNA for the CDR3: TGTGCCACTTCACGCAGGGGATTGGATGGCTACACCTTC. Translated: CATSRRGLDGYTF.

This clonotype came up a few times. This chain links TRBV7-2 with TRBJ2-2; 7 bases map to TRBD1. CDR3 length equals 16 residues. V shed 7 bases and J 3 bases; nucleotides not matched to a gene: 11. CDR1 is SGHTA, CDR2 FQGNSA, per germline. CDR3 sequence reads: CASTEFGQGDTGELFF. The CDR3 DNA is TGTGCCAGCACCGAGTTCGGTCAGGGGGACACCGGGGAGCTGTTTTTT.

The rearrangement links TRBV11-3 to TRBJ2-1; D is undetermined. This CDR3 spans 13 amino acids. The V gene lost 5 bases and the J gene lost 8 bases, with 13 bases spanning the gap. From germline, CDR1 is SGHNT and CDR2 YENEEA. The CDR3 protein is CASSASQDDEQFF. DNA for the CDR3: TGTGCCAGCAGCGCCTCCCAGGACGATGAGCAGTTCTTC.

Remarks on this clonotype: Sequence at one end of the junction differs from germline and may be a read error. V is TRBV9 and J is TRBJ2-1, with 7 nucleotides matching TRBD2. Germline V gene data show CDR1 as SGDLS and CDR2 as YYNGEE. The CDR3 totals 13 residues. Written as DNA, the CDR3 is TGTGACAGCAGAGGTAGCGGGTACAATGAGCAGTTCTTC. Translating it yields CDSRGSGYNEQFF.

The chain combines TRBV27 with TRBJ2-1; 8 bases align to TRBD2. This CDR3 has 16 amino acids. CDR1 and CDR2 from the germline V gene are MNHEY and SMNVEV (reference sequence). V dropped 6 bases and J dropped 4; count of bases not matched to a gene: 11. As DNA, the CDR3 is TGTGCCAGCAGCCCACTTAGGACTAGCAGATACAATGAGCAGTTCTTC. This codes for CASSPLRTSRYNEQFF.

The CDR3 bases are TGTGCCAGCAGCTTAGCTCTAGCGGGGGCAGCCGATGAGCAGTTCTTC. Translating gives CASSLALAGAADEQFF. V usage is TRBV7-9 and J usage is TRBJ2-1; TRBD2 matches at 10 bases. CDR1 and CDR2 from the germline V gene are SEHNR and FQNEAQ (reference sequence). The V gene end was trimmed by 0 bases and the J gene end by 8 bases; junction bases not matched to a gene: 7. The CDR3 contains 16 residues.